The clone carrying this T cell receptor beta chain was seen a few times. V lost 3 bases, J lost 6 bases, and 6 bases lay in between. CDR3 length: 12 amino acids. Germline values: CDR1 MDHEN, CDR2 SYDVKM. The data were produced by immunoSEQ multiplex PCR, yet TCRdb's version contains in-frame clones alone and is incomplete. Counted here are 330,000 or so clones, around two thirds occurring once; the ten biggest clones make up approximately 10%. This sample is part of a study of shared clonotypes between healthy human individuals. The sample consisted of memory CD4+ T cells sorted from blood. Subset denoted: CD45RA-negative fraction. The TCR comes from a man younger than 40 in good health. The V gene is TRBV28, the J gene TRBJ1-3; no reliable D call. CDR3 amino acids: CASSFSPNTIYF. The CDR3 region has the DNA TGTGCCAGCAGTTTCAGCCCAAACACCATATATTTT.